What follows are 30 T cell receptor beta chains derived from one specimen sequenced in a study of human T cells and chemical hapten exposure. Indicated time point: patch test 2, 6 weeks after DPC sensitization. Treatment reported: therapeutic diphenylcyclopropenone sensitization with weekly scalp DPC. Via MiXCR, TCRdb re-called the RACE reads, giving one row per CDR3 protein. The sample has fewer than 80,000 distinct CDR3 sequences; approximately 10% are singletons. The material sequenced was whole blood, taken in connection with sensitization to the hapten diphenylcyclopropenone (DPC). The source of these receptors is a woman in her forties or fifties with alopecia areata. Some clones in this sample may be carry-over from other donors' samples.

This clonotype was seen at least ten times. CDR3 sequence: CSEAGGRGKNIQYF. In DNA, the CDR3 is TGCAGTGAAGCGGGAGGGCGCGGCAAAAACATTCAGTACTTC. V gene TRBV20-1 combines with J gene TRBJ2-4, with 10 nucleotides matching TRBD2. Germline loops: CDR1 DFQATT, CDR2 SNEGSKA (reference sequence). Trimming removed 7 bases from V and 3 bases from J; junction bases left unmatched: 6. The CDR3 sequence is 14 residues long.

The V call is TRBV5-6, the J call TRBJ1-2; D gene uncertain. Between the trimmed V and J ends, which lost 1 base and 4 bases, there was a span of 5 bases. The CDR3 is 12 residues long. Germline V gene lookup returns CDR1 SGHDT and CDR2 YYEEEE. CDR3 DNA: TGTGCCAGCAGCTTGTTCAGCTATGGCTACACCTTC. This sequence encodes CASSLFSYGYTF.

This clonotype was counted ten times or more. V gene TRBV10-3 combines with J gene TRBJ2-1, with TRBD1 as a possible D gene (6 bases). The V and J ends lost 4 bases and 0 bases respectively, with 10 bases between them. This CDR3 has 15 amino acids. The germline CDR1 and CDR2 sequences are ENHRY and SYGVKD. The CDR3 DNA sequence: TGTGCCATCAGTGTGTCGGACAGCTCCTACAATGAGCAGTTCTTC. The encoded protein is CAISVSDSSYNEQFF.

This clonotype turned up a few times. The V and J genes are TRBV6-4 and TRBJ1-1, with 8 bases identical to TRBD1. The ends lost 4 bases at V and 7 bases at J; junction bases unmatched: 5. There are 13 residues in the CDR3. CDR1 is MRHNA, CDR2 SNTAGT, per germline. The CDR3 bases are TGTGCCAGCAGTGCCGACAGGGGAGGTGAAGCTTTCTTT. Translating it yields CASSADRGGEAFF.

This clonotype appeared many times. The rearrangement links TRBV7-6 to TRBJ2-3; TRBD2 matches at 9 bases. The V segment lost 2 bases and the J segment 0 bases; nucleotides outside the gene matches: 15. This CDR3 is 20 amino acids long. Germline V gene data show CDR1 as SGHVS and CDR2 as FNYEAQ. The CDR3 DNA reads TGTGCCAGCAGCTTAAATGTTGGATCAAGACTAGCGGCTAGCACAGATACGCAGTATTTT. Protein product: CASSLNVGSRLAASTDTQYF. The entire variable domain, with the rest obtained from reference TRBV7-6 and TRBJ2-3, is as follows: GAGVSQSPRYKVTKRGQDVALRCDPISGHVSLYWYRQALGQGPEFLTYFNYEAQQDKSGLPNDRFSAERPEGSISTLTIQRTEQRDSAMYRCASSLNVGSRLAASTDTQYFGPGTRLTVL.

This clonotype was observed many times. V is TRBV27 and J is TRBJ2-3; no definite D call. The germline V and J ends were trimmed by 3 bases and 2 bases, with 6 bases remaining between them. This CDR3 is 13 amino acids long. Germline values: CDR1 MNHEY, CDR2 SMNVEV (reference sequence). The CDR3 loop is CASSFRDTDTQYF. As DNA, the CDR3 is TGTGCCAGCAGTTTCAGAGACACAGATACGCAGTATTTT.

This clonotype was observed at least ten times. V is TRBV11-2 and J is TRBJ2-1, with 8 bases that match TRBD2. CDR1 SGHAT and CDR2 FQNNGV come from the germline V gene. With V trimmed by 1 base and J by 0 bases, 5 bases remained unmatched. The CDR3 extends over 17 amino acids. DNA for the CDR3: TGTGCCAGCAGCTTAGGAGCTAGCGGGTACTCCTACAATGAGCAGTTCTTC. As protein: CASSLGASGYSYNEQFF. Using reference TRBV11-2 and TRBJ2-1 for the parts outside the CDR3, the full variable domain is EAGVAQSPRYKIIEKRQSVAFWCNPISGHATLYWYQQILGQGPKLLIQFQNNGVVDDSQLPKDRFSAERLKGVDSTLKIQPAKLEDSAVYLCASSLGASGYSYNEQFFGPGTRLTVL.

This clonotype was observed at least ten times. The chain links TRBV29-1 to TRBJ2-4; TRBD2 agrees at 8 bases. There are 18 residues in the CDR3. The V gene end was trimmed by 6 bases and the J gene end by 0 bases; junction bases not matched to a gene: 16. Germline CDR1 and CDR2: SQVTM and ANQGSEA. The DNA of the CDR3 is TGCAGCGTGCGGTCCTTGACTACTAGCGGACTAGCCAAAAACATTCAGTACTTC. Translation: CSVRSLTTSGLAKNIQYF.

The chain has TRBV28 and TRBJ1-5, with D possibly TRBD1 on 6 matching bases. The V gene's germline CDR1 is MDHEN and CDR2 SYDVKM. The CDR3 has 14 residues. V dropped 5 bases and J dropped 6 bases, with 14 bases sitting between them. The CDR3 sequence: CASSTQGAGQPQHF. The DNA for the CDR3 is TGTGCCAGCAGTACACAGGGAGCGGGTCAGCCCCAGCATTTT. Filled out from reference TRBV28 and TRBJ1-5, the complete variable domain reads DVKVTQSSRYLVKRTGEKVFLECVQDMDHENMFWYRQDPGLGLRLIYFSYDVKMKEKGDIPEGYSVSREKKERFSLILESASTNQTSMYLCASSTQGAGQPQHFGDGTRLSIL.

This clonotype came up many times. The chain recombines TRBV20-1 with TRBJ2-3; 8 positions match TRBD2. This CDR3 region has 15 residues. The V segment lost 7 bases and the J segment 0 bases; nucleotides outside the gene matches: 9. CDR1 is DFQATT and CDR2 is SNEGSKA in the germline V gene (reference sequence). CDR3 loop: CSGGALAASTDTQYF. The DNA for the CDR3 is TGCAGTGGAGGCGCACTAGCGGCTAGCACAGATACGCAGTATTTT.

This clonotype showed up just a few times. The rearrangement links TRBV29-1 to TRBJ2-3, with D possibly being TRBD2 (5 bases). Germline assignment: CDR1 SQVTM and CDR2 ANQGSEA. This CDR3 has 12 residues. V was pared by 3 bases and J by 4 bases, with 8 bases between. The CDR3 DNA follows: TGCAGCGTTGAGAAGGGAGCAGATACGCAGTATTTT. Encoded protein: CSVEKGADTQYF.

This clonotype was seen many times. The chain is built from TRBV9 and TRBJ1-1, with 8 bases identical to TRBD1. Germline CDR1 is SGDLS and CDR2 is YYNGEE. Germline trimming cut 4 bases from V and 4 bases from J; bases unmatched to any gene: 9. There are 15 residues in the CDR3. The CDR3 DNA is TGTGCCAGCAGCCCCCAGGACAGGGAAAGCACTGAAGCTTTCTTT. It encodes CASSPQDRESTEAFF.

This clonotype was detected many times. The genes are TRBV19 and TRBJ2-7; 9 nucleotides line up with TRBD2. Germline lookup yields CDR1 LNHDA and CDR2 SQIVND (reference sequence). After removal of 4 bases from V and 9 bases from J, the junction contained 10 bases not matched to a gene. The CDR3 totals 14 residues. CDR3 residues: CASSTSGRPLRQYF. The DNA for the CDR3 is TGTGCCAGTAGTACCAGCGGGAGGCCCTTGCGGCAGTACTTC.

This clonotype was seen ten or more times. The chain carries TRBV30 and TRBJ2-1, with D possibly TRBD2 on 6 matching bases. V was pared by 5 bases and J by 0 bases, with 11 bases between. Germline V gene lookup returns CDR1 GTSNPN and CDR2 SVGIG (reference sequence). The CDR3 is made up of 14 amino acids. The CDR3 here is CAWDAGSSYNEQFF. The CDR3, as DNA: TGTGCCTGGGACGCCGGGAGCTCCTACAATGAGCAGTTCTTC.

DNA of the CDR3: TGTGCCACCGCACGCTTAGCGGGAGAGGAGCAGTTCTTC. Translated, it gives CATARLAGEEQFF. This rearrangement joins TRBV24-1 to TRBJ2-1; TRBD2 matches 9 bases. The CDR3 contains 13 residues. The V segment lost 9 bases and the J segment 10 bases; nucleotides outside the gene matches: 9. CDR1 KGHDR and CDR2 SFDVKD come from the germline V gene.

The chain recombines TRBV7-2 with TRBJ1-3; D remains unclear. Germline V lookup: CDR1 SGHTA, CDR2 FQGNSA. The CDR3 is 15 residues long. V dropped 3 bases and J dropped 4 bases, with 13 bases sitting between them. The CDR3 protein is CASSFSGESGNTIYF. Written as DNA, the CDR3 is TGTGCCAGCAGCTTCAGCGGGGAGTCCGGAAACACCATATATTTT.

This clonotype was counted many times. This sequence joins TRBV19 and TRBJ2-7; 8 bases are a match to TRBD2. Per germline, CDR1 LNHDA and CDR2 SQIVND (reference sequence). The ends lost 6 bases at V and 6 bases at J; junction bases unmatched: 7. This CDR3 is built from 13 residues. The CDR3 sequence is CASRTSGGVEQYF. DNA of the CDR3: TGTGCCAGTAGAACTAGCGGAGGGGTCGAGCAGTACTTC.

On this clonotype itself: A clone one base away is much larger, so this may be a read error. J is TRBJ2-1 and V is TRBV10-2, with 8 bases aligning to TRBD1. CDR1 is WSHSY, CDR2 SAAADI, per germline. The CDR3 runs to 14 residues. This CDR3 is CASSEYRGRNGQFF. The CDR3 nucleotides read TGCGCCAGCAGTGAGTACAGGGGGAGGAATGGGCAGTTCTTC.

This clonotype was detected many times. The gene calls are TRBV5-6 and TRBJ1-5; a possible D gene is TRBD1 (5 bases). Germline values: CDR1 SGHDT, CDR2 YYEEEE. Deletions cut 1 base from V and 3 bases from J, with 14 bases between. This CDR3 has 16 residues. As DNA, the CDR3 is TGTGCCAGCAGCTTGAATAGGGGAGTTGCCAATCAGCCCCAGCATTTT. As protein: CASSLNRGVANQPQHF.

The chain couples TRBV20-1 to TRBJ2-1; tentatively, D is TRBD2 (5 bases). CDR3 size: 15 residues. Trimming shortened V by 2 bases and J by 8 bases, and 19 bases separated the two germline ends. In germline, CDR1 is DFQATT, CDR2 SNEGSKA (reference sequence). CDR3: CSARYTREWLYEQFF. The CDR3 bases are TGCAGTGCTAGATATACCCGGGAATGGCTGTATGAGCAGTTCTTC.

The rearrangement joins TRBV19 to TRBJ1-5; no clear D gene. From germline, CDR1 is LNHDA and CDR2 SQIVND (reference sequence). The CDR3 is made up of 13 amino acids. Between the trimmed V and J ends, which lost 5 bases and 3 bases, there was a span of 8 bases. CDR3 sequence reads: CASSPAVNQPQHF. The DNA of the CDR3 is TGTGCCAGTAGTCCCGCAGTCAATCAGCCCCAGCATTTT.

The rearrangement uses TRBV4-2 and TRBJ2-1, with 12 positions matching TRBD2. The CDR3 runs 16 residues. CDR1 is LGHNA, CDR2 YNFKEQ, per germline. The ends lost 2 bases at V and 8 bases at J; junction bases unmatched: 7. The CDR3 loop is CASSQSTSGRSYEQFF. CDR3 bases: TGTGCCAGCAGCCAATCGACTAGCGGGAGATCCTATGAGCAGTTCTTC.

This clonotype was detected ten times or more. The chain recombines TRBV19 with TRBJ1-2; D is unclear. Trimming cost V 7 bases and J 4 bases, with 10 bases left between them. The CDR3 spans 12 residues. The germline V gene has CDR1 LNHDA and CDR2 SQIVND (reference sequence). The CDR3 bases are TGTGCCAGTAACATCGGGGTCTATGGCTACACCTTC. Protein sequence: CASNIGVYGYTF.

This clonotype was seen repeatedly, ten times or more. V is TRBV28 and J is TRBJ1-1; no clear D. CDR3 length: 14 amino acids. Germline-derived CDR1 and CDR2 are MDHEN and SYDVKM. V shed 2 bases and J shed 3 bases, with 10 bases lying between them. CDR3 residues: CASSLGGGYTEAFF. The CDR3 DNA sequence: TGTGCCAGCAGTTTAGGTGGCGGCTACACTGAAGCTTTCTTT. The full variable domain, in which reference TRBV28 and TRBJ1-1 provide the parts outside the CDR3, is DVKVTQSSRYLVKRTGEKVFLECVQDMDHENMFWYRQDPGLGLRLIYFSYDVKMKEKGDIPEGYSVSREKKERFSLILESASTNQTSMYLCASSLGGGYTEAFFGQGTRLTVV.

This clonotype was recorded once. A much larger clonotype is one base distant, so this may be a read error. The chain links TRBV3-1 to TRBJ1-2, with D hard to call. The CDR3 has 11 amino acids. CDR1 is LGHDT and CDR2 is YNNKEL in the germline V gene (reference sequence). This CDR3 is CASSHLGGYSF. CDR3 coding DNA: TGTGCCAGCAGCCATTTGGGCGGCTACTCCTTC.

In this sample, this clonotype turned up many times. The chain recombines TRBV7-9 with TRBJ1-1; D may be TRBD1 (5 bases). V was shortened by 1 base and J by 0 bases, with 18 bases between the two germline ends. The CDR3 contains 18 residues. CDR1 is SEHNR and CDR2 is FQNEAQ in the germline V gene (reference sequence). CDR3 in amino acids: CASSLVDTGSYLNTEAFF. The DNA for the CDR3 is TGTGCCAGCAGCTTAGTCGATACAGGTTCATATTTGAACACTGAAGCTTTCTTT.

This clonotype was found many times. The rearrangement links TRBV20-1 to TRBJ2-3; TRBD2 aligns across 7 bases. V was pared by 3 bases and J by 0 bases, with 6 bases of the junction left unmatched. The CDR3 consists of 15 residues. In germline, CDR1 is DFQATT, CDR2 SNEGSKA (reference sequence). CDR3 amino acids: CSARSGGTSTDTQYF. Written as DNA, the CDR3 is TGCAGTGCTAGGTCGGGGGGAACTAGCACAGATACGCAGTATTTT.

This clonotype showed up many times. This chain links TRBV7-9 with TRBJ1-1; D is uncertain. Trimming pared 2 bases from V and 6 bases from J, leaving 13 bases between. The length of the CDR3 is 14 residues. Germline V gene lookup returns CDR1 SEHNR and CDR2 FQNEAQ (reference sequence). CDR3 sequence (DNA): TGTGCCAGCAGCTTACATAGCGTCCAGGCTGAAGCTTTCTTT. Protein sequence: CASSLHSVQAEAFF.

The V and J genes are TRBV10-3 and TRBJ1-3; no reliable D call. Germline loops: CDR1 ENHRY, CDR2 SYGVKD. V was pared by 6 bases and J by 0 bases, with 6 bases between. CDR3 length: 13 residues. Here the CDR3 reads CAISESSGNTIYF. The CDR3 DNA reads TGTGCCATCAGCGAATCCTCTGGAAACACCATATATTTT.

On this clonotype itself: One base away lies a much larger clone, so this may be a sequencing read error. J is TRBJ2-3 and V is TRBV12-3 or TRBV12-4; 10 bases line up with TRBD2. Trimming at V came to 6 bases and at J to 2 bases, leaving 11 bases not matched to a gene. There are 17 residues in the CDR3. The CDR3 reads CASRPSGSRGNTDTQYF. The CDR3, as DNA: TGTGCCAGCAGACCTAGCGGGAGCAGGGGTAACACAGATACGCAGTATTTT.